This T cell receptor (beta chain) was captured by sequencing in a study of control samples from healthy donors and cancer patients (dated by TCRdb to 2019 to 2021). Details on this clone: Its antigen has not been determined. One base away there is no much larger clone; base qualities are not given.

The protocol used for the library was the immunoSEQ multiplex PCR assay. TCRdb took over this immuneACCESS table, retaining in-frame rearrangements with V and J assigned. Such tables are incomplete; in checked studies, under half of the missing clones stem from an unresolved V gene, and the remainder is unexplained. This sample holds 70,000 or so clones; less than 95% were observed only once. The ten largest clones represent 6.2% of the sample. The sequence derives from a woman in her thirties or forties in good health. The material sequenced was blood.

The DNA sequence reads TGTGCCAGCAGTCCCGAGTGGGGGGTGAGCACTGAAGCTTTCTTT. This is translated as CASSPEWGVSTEAFF. The sequence is built from TRBV6-5 and TRBJ1-1; the D gene is possibly TRBD1, with 5 bases matching. Counted from cysteine to phenylalanine, this CDR3 has 15 amino acids. The retained sequence is limited to the CDR3, 45 bases, with the frame set at the first base. V sheds 5 bases and J sheds 4 bases, leaving 17 bases between their ends. CDR1 and CDR2 are drawn from the germline V gene: MNHEY, SVGAGI.